This note documents a single T cell receptor (beta chain) sequence. These data are taken from a study of shared clonotypes between healthy human individuals. On the study more broadly: Used for every donor were three CD4 naive, three CD4 memory, two CD8 naive and one CD8 memory plate.

Profiled with immunoSEQ multiplex PCR; TCRdb holds only in-frame clones, not every one. The table lists about 2,500,000 clones, more than 80% of them singletons. CD4+ cells were split into CD45RA+ naive and CD45RA-negative memory subsets. The CDR3 extends over 15 amino acids. Germline lookup yields CDR1 SGHTA and CDR2 FQGNSA. V gave up 3 bases and J gave up 3 bases; unmatched junction bases: 8. The chain combines TRBV7-2 with TRBJ2-7; TRBD2 agrees at 7 bases. The clonotype was recovered from a young man in good health. The sequencing sample was made of naive CD4+ T cells sorted from blood. Subset meaning: CD45RA+ positively selected. The CDR3 region has the DNA TGTGCCAGCAGCTTCGAAAGCGGGATTCTCTACGAGCAGTACTTC. Translation: CASSFESGILYEQYF.